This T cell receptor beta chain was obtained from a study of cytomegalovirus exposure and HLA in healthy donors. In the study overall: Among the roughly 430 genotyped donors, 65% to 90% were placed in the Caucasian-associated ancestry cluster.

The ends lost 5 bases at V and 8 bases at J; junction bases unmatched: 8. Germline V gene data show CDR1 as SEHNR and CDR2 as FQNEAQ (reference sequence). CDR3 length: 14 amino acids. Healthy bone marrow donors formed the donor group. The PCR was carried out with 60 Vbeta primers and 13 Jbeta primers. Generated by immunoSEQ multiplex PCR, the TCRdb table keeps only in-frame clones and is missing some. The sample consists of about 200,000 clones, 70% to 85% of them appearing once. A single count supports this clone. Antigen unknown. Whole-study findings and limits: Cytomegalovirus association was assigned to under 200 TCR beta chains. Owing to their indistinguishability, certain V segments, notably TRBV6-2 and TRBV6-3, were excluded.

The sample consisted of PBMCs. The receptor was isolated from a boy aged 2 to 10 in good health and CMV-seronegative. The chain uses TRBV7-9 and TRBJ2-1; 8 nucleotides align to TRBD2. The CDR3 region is CASSEPGLGHEQFF. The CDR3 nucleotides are TGTGCCAGCAGCGAACCGGGACTAGGGCATGAGCAGTTCTTC.